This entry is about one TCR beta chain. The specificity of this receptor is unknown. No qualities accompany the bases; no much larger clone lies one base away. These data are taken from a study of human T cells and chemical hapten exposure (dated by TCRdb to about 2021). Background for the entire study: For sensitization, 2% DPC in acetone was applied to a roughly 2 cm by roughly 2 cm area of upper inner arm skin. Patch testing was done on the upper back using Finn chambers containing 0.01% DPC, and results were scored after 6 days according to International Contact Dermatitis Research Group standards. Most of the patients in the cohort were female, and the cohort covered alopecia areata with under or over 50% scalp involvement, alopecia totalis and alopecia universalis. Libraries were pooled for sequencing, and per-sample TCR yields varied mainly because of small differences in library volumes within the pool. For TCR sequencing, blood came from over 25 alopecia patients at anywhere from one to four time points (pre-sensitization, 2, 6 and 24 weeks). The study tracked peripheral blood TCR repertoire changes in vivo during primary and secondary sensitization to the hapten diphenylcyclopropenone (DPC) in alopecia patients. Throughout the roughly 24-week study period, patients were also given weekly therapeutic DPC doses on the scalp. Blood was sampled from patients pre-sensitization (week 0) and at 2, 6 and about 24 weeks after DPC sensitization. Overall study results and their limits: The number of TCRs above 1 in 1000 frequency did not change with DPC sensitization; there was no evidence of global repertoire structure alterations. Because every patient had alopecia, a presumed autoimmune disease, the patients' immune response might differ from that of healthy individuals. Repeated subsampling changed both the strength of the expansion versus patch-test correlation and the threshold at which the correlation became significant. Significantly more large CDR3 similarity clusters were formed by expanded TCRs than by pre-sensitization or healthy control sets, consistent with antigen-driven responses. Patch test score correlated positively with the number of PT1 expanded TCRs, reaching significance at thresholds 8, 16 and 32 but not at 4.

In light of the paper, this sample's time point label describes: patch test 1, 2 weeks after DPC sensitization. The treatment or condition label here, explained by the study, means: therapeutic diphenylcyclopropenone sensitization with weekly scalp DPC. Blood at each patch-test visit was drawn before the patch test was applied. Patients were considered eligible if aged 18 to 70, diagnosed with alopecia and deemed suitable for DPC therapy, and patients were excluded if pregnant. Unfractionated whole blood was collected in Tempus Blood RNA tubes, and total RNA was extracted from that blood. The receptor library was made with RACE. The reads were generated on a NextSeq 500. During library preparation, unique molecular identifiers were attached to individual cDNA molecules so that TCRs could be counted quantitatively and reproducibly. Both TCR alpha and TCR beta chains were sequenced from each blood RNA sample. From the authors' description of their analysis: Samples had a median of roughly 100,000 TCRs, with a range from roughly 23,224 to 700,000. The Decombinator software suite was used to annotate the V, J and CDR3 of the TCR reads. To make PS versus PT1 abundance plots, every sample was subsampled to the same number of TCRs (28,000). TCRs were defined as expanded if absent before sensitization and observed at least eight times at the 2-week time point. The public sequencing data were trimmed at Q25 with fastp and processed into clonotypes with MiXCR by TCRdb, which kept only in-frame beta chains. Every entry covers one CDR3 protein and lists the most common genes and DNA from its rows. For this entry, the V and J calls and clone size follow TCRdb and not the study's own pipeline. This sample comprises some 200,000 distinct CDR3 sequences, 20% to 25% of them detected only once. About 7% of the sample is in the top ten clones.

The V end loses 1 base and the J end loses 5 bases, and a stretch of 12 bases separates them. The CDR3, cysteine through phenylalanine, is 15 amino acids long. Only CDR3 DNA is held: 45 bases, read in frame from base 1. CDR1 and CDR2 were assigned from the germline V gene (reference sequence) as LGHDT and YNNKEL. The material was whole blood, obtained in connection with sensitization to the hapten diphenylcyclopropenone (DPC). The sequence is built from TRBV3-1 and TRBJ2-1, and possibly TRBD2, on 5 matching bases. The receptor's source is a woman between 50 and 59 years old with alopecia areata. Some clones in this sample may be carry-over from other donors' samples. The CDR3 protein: CASSQVASIHNEQFF. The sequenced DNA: TGTGCCAGCAGCCAAGTCGCTAGCATCCACAATGAGCAGTTCTTC.